This T cell receptor beta chain was sequenced during a study of early T cells in non-severe SARS-CoV-2 infection. Overall study: Chains stayed unpaired after sequencing of bulk RNA from unsorted whole blood.

TCRdb reprocessed the 5' RACE reads with MiXCR, giving one entry per CDR3 protein. The data contain more than 80,000 distinct CDR3 sequences, around an eighth of them singletons. The TCR was taken from an adult who was a healthcare worker with PCR-confirmed SARS-CoV-2 infection or an uninfected control (not recorded which). The source material was whole blood.

Written as DNA, the CDR3 is TGTGCCAGCAGCCAAGAAAGTCGGGGGAACACTGAAGCTTTCTTT. Its protein is CASSQESRGNTEAFF. The V call is TRBV3-1, the J call TRBJ1-1; D unresolved. Germline CDR1 is LGHDT and CDR2 is YNNKEL (reference sequence). V was cut by 0 bases and J by 1 base, with 9 bases left in between. The CDR3 has 15 residues.